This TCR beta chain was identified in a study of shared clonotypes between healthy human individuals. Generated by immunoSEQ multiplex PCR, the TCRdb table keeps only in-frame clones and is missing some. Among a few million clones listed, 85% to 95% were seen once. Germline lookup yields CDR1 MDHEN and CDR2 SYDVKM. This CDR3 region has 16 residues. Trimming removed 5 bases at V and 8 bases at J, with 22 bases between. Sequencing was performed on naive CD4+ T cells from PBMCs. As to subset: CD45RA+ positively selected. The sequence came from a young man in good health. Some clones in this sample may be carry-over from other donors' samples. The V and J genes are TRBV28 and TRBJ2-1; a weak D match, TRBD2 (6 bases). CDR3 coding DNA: TGTGCCAGCAGTCCCATAGGGCGGACTACTAGGGATGAGCAGTTCTTC. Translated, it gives CASSPIGRTTRDEQFF.